Below, one TCR beta chain is given with its context. What it binds is not known. The data are from a study of Ad26.COV2.S vaccination and SARS-CoV-2 variants. Overall study findings and caveats: Placebo and vaccine recipients had non-spike TCR breadth that was similar.

The treatment was: roughly 18 received Ad26.COV2.S at low or high dose, single or two shots; about 5 received placebo; per-sample allocation not given. Sample collection was performed on day 63 after the first vaccine or placebo injection. The assay was immunoSEQ multiplex PCR, and TCRdb's table has in-frame clones only and misses some. The sample holds a few hundred thousand clones, 83% seen once. The V gene's germline CDR1 is SGHTA and CDR2 FQGNSA. The CDR3 covers 18 residues. J was trimmed by 4 bases and V by 1 base; bases with no gene match: 8. The chain carries TRBV7-2 and TRBJ2-1, with 12 bases that match TRBD2. The clonotype originates from a person aged 18-65 years who received the Ad26.COV2.S COVID-19 vaccine or a placebo. The sequenced sample was peripheral blood, obtained in a trial of Ad26.COV2.S vaccine versus placebo. The CDR3 loop is CASSLGALAGGPYNEQFF. The CDR3 DNA is TGTGCCAGCAGCTTAGGAGCACTAGCGGGGGGACCTTACAATGAGCAGTTCTTC. The full variable domain, in which reference TRBV7-2 and TRBJ2-1 provide the parts outside the CDR3, is GAGVSQSPSNKVTEKGKDVELRCDPISGHTALYWYRQSLGQGLEFLIYFQGNSAPDKSGLPSDRFSAERTGGSVSTLTIQRTQQEDSAVYLCASSLGALAGGPYNEQFFGPGTRLTVL.